These T cell receptor beta chains were read from a single sample in a study of blood T cell repertoires in COVID-19. Produced via immunoSEQ multiplex PCR; TCRdb's table is partial and in-frame only. Of 86,000 or so clones in the sample, around 80% are singletons; the top ten hold roughly 1.2%. The sequenced material came from peripheral blood. The receptors derive from a woman older than 75 with acute or convalescent COVID-19. Each CDR3 is given without its conserved first and last residue. The order of the fields is V gene, clone size, CDR3 protein. Expanded clones get a size class; other rows say once, few or many, or leave the size out.

TRBV5-8,NA,ASSQTSLGYEKLF
TRBV28,NA,ASSLGGAGTDTQY
TRBV7-9,NA,ASSLRTGGEVETQY
TRBV6-6,few,ASSYWWGEDEQY
TRBV4-1,NA,ASSQGADEQF
TRBV20-1,NA,SASDSASLDGYT
TRBV5-4,NA,ASSFPGTGVETQY
TRBV24-1,NA,ATSDPTGGEKLF
TRBV3-1/TRBV3-2,NA,ASSEERGYGYT
TRBV12-3/TRBV12-4,NA,ASSGQLGLEQY
TRBV27,NA,ASRNDGTAGQPQH
TRBV5-5,NA,ASSSQANNEKLF
TRBV10-1,NA,ASSESGRGITGELF
TRBV24-1,NA,ATSAGQNQPQH
TRBV6-5,NA,ASSNHMNTEAF
TRBV12-3/TRBV12-4,once,ASSTSTGYT
TRBV5-8,NA,ASSLGSSRSYNEQF
TRBV21-1,few,ASLPRAGVAKNIQY
TRBV2,NA,ASSILGGDQPQH
TRBV28,NA,ASSLRPTGLLGSPLH
TRBV11-2,NA,ASSSAGMNTEAF
TRBV9,NA,ASSGTTGDAETQY
TRBV6-6,NA,ASSSFGLADSYEQY
TRBV12-3/TRBV12-4,NA,ASSRQGHGYT
TRBV5-6,NA,ASNSAFYTEAF
TRBV5-1,NA,ASSLNMNTEAF
TRBV15,NA,ATSRGRVETQY
TRBV7-9,NA,ASTLAGAEETQY
TRBV20-1,NA,SARATDIQY
TRBV19,NA,ASSPSEAPYEQY
TRBV7-8,NA,ASSLDTGKTDTQY
TRBV28,NA,ASSGGQGDRSPLH
TRBV7-9,few,ASSFGNSNQPQH
TRBV28,NA,ASSTDRLDQPQH
TRBV6-5,NA,ASSYNRDRSYNEQF
TRBV19,NA,ASTSQGRVNTGELF
TRBV9,NA,ASTSTAGGALETQY
TRBV5-1,NA,ASSLTGLGGTYEQY
TRBV4-1,NA,ASSQGPRRGDYEQY
TRBV5-1,NA,ASSLGQGATNEKLF
TRBV19,NA,ASSLGDSSLPETQY
TRBV24-1,NA,ATSDSQSGGATGELF
TRBV5-4,NA,ASSRTADQETQY
TRBV7-2,NA,ASSPQRLSSYEQY
TRBV6-5,once,ATSRDTGELF